This T cell receptor beta chain was captured by sequencing in a study of blood T cell repertoires in COVID-19 (dated by TCRdb to about 2020). Some background on the complete study: Samples from collaborators originated in the United States, Italy and Spain and spanned both the acute and convalescent phases of COVID-19. A de-identified subject ID, COVID-19 status, age in years and sex were almost always included in the sample metadata. The repertoires were made available in a free public database intended to serve as a resource for research on the immune response to SARS-CoV-2. The dataset comprised deeply sampled blood TCRbeta repertoires from subjects exposed to, actively infected with, or recovered from COVID-19. The samples were drawn from two sources: the first 160 participants of the ongoing ImmuneRACE study, and 1,000 to 1,500 subjects contributed by 6 global collaborators. The material from the prospective study consisted of cDNA or gDNA derived from T cells, B-cell-depleted T cells, or PBMCs. Where HLA class I and class II types were available, the types were taken from metadata supplied by the sample provider, not from assay-based typing. The research as a whole found: The amount of clinical and demographic metadata varied by source and participant and was provided uncurated.

TCRbeta CDR3 regions were amplified from genomic DNA using the immunoSEQ Assay, a bias-controlled multiplex PCR. As for the original processing: The number of nucleated cells in each sample was estimated by amplification of reference gene primers within the assay. To quantify the absolute abundance of each unique TCRbeta CDR3 rearrangement, sequence reads were collapsed and filtered. For each sample, productive Simpson clonality was calculated by taking the square root of Simpson's diversity index across productive rearrangements. This is the immuneACCESS table as TCRdb keeps it, with only in-frame sequences that have V and J called. A part of the clones is gone; compared with another copy, unresolved V genes explain less than half, and the rest is unexplained. That table furnishes V, J and clone size, whereas the DNA furnished D and trimming. The sample table lists 140,000 to 150,000 clones, 88% of them with a count of one. The ten largest clones take up roughly 2.1% of the sample.

Each collaborating institution followed its own protocols to collect whole blood in K2EDTA tubes. Collaborator samples were shipped for TCRbeta analysis as frozen whole blood, isolated PBMCs, or DNA extracted from either sample type. This clone has just a few counts. The specificity of this receptor is unknown. No qualities accompany the bases; no much larger clone lies one base away. The TCR comes from a human donor in a cohort sampled during active COVID-19. The sequencing input was peripheral blood.

The CDR3 protein is CASRTGSSSYNEQFF. The nucleotide sequence is given as TGTGCCAGCAGGACAGGATCGAGCTCCTACAATGAGCAGTTCTTC. The chain is assembled from TRBV6-5 and TRBJ2-1; a tentative D call is TRBD1 (6 bases match). Per the germline V gene, MNHEY is the CDR1 and SVGAGI is the CDR2. There are 15 amino acids in the CDR3, from cysteine to phenylalanine inclusive. The entry retains the CDR3 DNA only, 45 bases that are in frame from base 1. V loses 6 bases of germline sequence and J loses 0 bases, and the interval between the two ends is 12 bases.